This TCR beta chain was profiled in a study of blood T cell repertoires in COVID-19. Study-level information: Samples representing acute and convalescent COVID-19 were sourced from the United States, Italy and Spain. PBMCs, B-cell-depleted T cells, or T cells were the source of the cDNA or gDNA that made up the material.

Original analysis: Estimates of nucleated cell counts were drawn from the amplification of reference gene primers. Using immunoSEQ multiplex PCR, the repertoire was profiled, and TCRdb retains in-frame clones only, with some absent. The DNA was the basis for D and trimming; V, J and clone size are from that table. Among about 170,000 clones listed, approximately 91% were seen once. Followed longitudinally, the Seattle patients had been enrolled during active infection. CDR1 is SNHLY, CDR2 FYNNEI, per germline. The ends lost 2 bases at V and 5 bases at J; junction bases unmatched: 10. CDR3 length: 16 amino acids.

The V and J genes are TRBV2 and TRBJ2-7, with 9 bases identical to TRBD1. The sequence was obtained from a man aged 18 to 30 with COVID-19, enrolled during active disease. The sequencing sample was made of peripheral blood. The CDR3 DNA is TGTGCCAGCAGTGAAACGGGGGACAGGGTATCAGACGAGCAGTACTTC. Its protein is CASSETGDRVSDEQYF.